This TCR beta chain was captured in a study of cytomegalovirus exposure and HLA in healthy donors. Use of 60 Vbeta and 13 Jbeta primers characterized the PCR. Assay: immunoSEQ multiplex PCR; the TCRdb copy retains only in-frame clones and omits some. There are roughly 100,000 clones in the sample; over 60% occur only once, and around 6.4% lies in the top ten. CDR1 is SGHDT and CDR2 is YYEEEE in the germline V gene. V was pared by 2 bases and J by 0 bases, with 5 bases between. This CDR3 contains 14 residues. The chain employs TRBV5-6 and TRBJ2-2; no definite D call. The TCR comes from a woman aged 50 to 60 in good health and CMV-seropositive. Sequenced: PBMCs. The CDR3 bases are TGTGCCAGCAGCTTTACTACGAACACCGGGGAGCTGTTTTTT. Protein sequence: CASSFTTNTGELFF.